The rows below give T cell receptor beta chains drawn from one sample of a study of T cell repertoires in cytomegalovirus infection. No antigen has been assigned to these receptors. One entry per CDR3 protein, called by TCRdb with MiXCR from the reads. The sample consists of roughly 700,000 distinct CDR3 sequences, approximately 33% of them appearing once. This sample comprised cultured PBMCs, obtained from culture after CMV antigen stimulation. The receptors shown here come from a human donor in good health (CMV status not recorded). Some clones in this sample may be carry-over from other donors' samples. Each CDR3 is given with its conserved first and last residue. The D gene is left open where the match is weak. Size values are once, few and many counts, or a class for expanded clones, and some rows have none.

v_call: TRBV14; d_call: .; clone_size: .; j_call: TRBJ2-6; cdr3_aa: CASRPYTHSGANVLTF; cdr3_nt: TGTGCCAGCAGACCCTATACCCACTCTGGGGCCAACGTCCTGACTTTC
v_call: TRBV7-9; d_call: .; clone_size: .; j_call: TRBJ1-1; cdr3_aa: CASSLAHGGRKAFF; cdr3_nt: TGTGCCAGCAGCTTAGCGCATGGGGGACGGAAAGCTTTCTTT
v_call: TRBV7-2; d_call: .; clone_size: many; j_call: TRBJ2-3; cdr3_aa: CASSSVRTDTQYF; cdr3_nt: TGTGCCAGCAGCTCTGTGCGGACAGATACGCAGTATTTT
v_call: TRBV2; d_call: .; clone_size: .; j_call: TRBJ1-1; cdr3_aa: CASSEGDPRNTEAFF; cdr3_nt: TGTGCCAGCAGTGAAGGTGATCCTCGGAACACTGAAGCTTTCTTT
v_call: TRBV7-2; d_call: .; clone_size: .; j_call: TRBJ2-7; cdr3_aa: CASSSGWGRKSYEQYF; cdr3_nt: TGTGCCAGCAGCTCGGGTTGGGGGCGGAAGTCCTACGAGCAGTACTTC
v_call: TRBV7-6; d_call: TRBD1; clone_size: few; j_call: TRBJ2-5; cdr3_aa: CASSPSTGGKETQYF; cdr3_nt: TGTGCCAGCAGCCCCTCGACAGGGGGTAAAGAGACCCAGTACTTC
v_call: TRBV7-2; d_call: TRBD2; clone_size: .; j_call: TRBJ2-1; cdr3_aa: CASSSGRPYNEQFF; cdr3_nt: TGTGCCAGCAGCTCCGGGAGGCCGTACAATGAGCAGTTCTTC
v_call: TRBV7-2; d_call: .; clone_size: few; j_call: TRBJ2-2; cdr3_aa: CASSLDAGVGELFF; cdr3_nt: TGTGCCAGCAGCTTAGATGCAGGGGTCGGGGAGCTGTTTTTT
v_call: TRBV2; d_call: TRBD2; clone_size: .; j_call: TRBJ2-5; cdr3_aa: CASRDSGGRETQYF; cdr3_nt: TGTGCCAGCCGGGATAGCGGGGGGAGAGAGACCCAGTACTTC
v_call: TRBV20-1; d_call: TRBD2; clone_size: .; j_call: TRBJ2-1; cdr3_aa: CSAGRGFGLAGGPREQFF; cdr3_nt: TGCAGTGCTGGACGGGGCTTTGGGCTAGCGGGAGGGCCGAGGGAGCAGTTCTTC
v_call: TRBV2; d_call: TRBD1; clone_size: .; j_call: TRBJ2-7; cdr3_aa: CASAGTGGGEQYF; cdr3_nt: TGTGCCAGCGCCGGGACAGGGGGTGGGGAGCAGTACTTC
v_call: TRBV11-2; d_call: .; clone_size: few; j_call: TRBJ2-1; cdr3_aa: CASSSFRGAGYNEQFF; cdr3_nt: TGTGCCAGCAGCTCCTTCCGGGGAGCGGGCTACAATGAGCAGTTCTTC
v_call: TRBV6-2/TRBV6-3; d_call: .; clone_size: .; j_call: TRBJ2-1; cdr3_aa: CASSYFGGYSPNEQFF; cdr3_nt: TGTGCCAGCAGTTACTTCGGTGGGTATTCCCCCAATGAGCAGTTCTTC
v_call: TRBV6-1; d_call: .; clone_size: once; j_call: TRBJ2-7; cdr3_aa: CASSEVSFLGEQYF; cdr3_nt: TGTGCCAGCAGTGAAGTTTCATTTCTGGGCGAGCAGTACTTC
v_call: TRBV20-1; d_call: .; clone_size: .; j_call: TRBJ1-5; cdr3_aa: CSARETWTDQPQHF; cdr3_nt: TGCAGTGCTAGGGAGACATGGACGGATCAGCCCCAGCATTTT
v_call: TRBV20-1; d_call: .; clone_size: .; j_call: TRBJ2-1; cdr3_aa: CSAKRSGVHNEQFF; cdr3_nt: TGCAGTGCTAAACGATCGGGAGTACACAATGAGCAGTTCTTC
v_call: TRBV7-2; d_call: TRBD1; clone_size: many; j_call: TRBJ1-5; cdr3_aa: CASSPRTGGQPQHF; cdr3_nt: TGTGCCAGCAGCCCTCGGACAGGGGGGCAGCCCCAGCATTTT
v_call: TRBV7-2; d_call: TRBD1; clone_size: .; j_call: TRBJ2-2; cdr3_aa: CASSWTGATGELVF; cdr3_nt: TGTGCCAGCAGCTGGACAGGGGCCACCGGGGAGCTGGTTTTT
v_call: TRBV6-1; d_call: TRBD1; clone_size: few; j_call: TRBJ1-1; cdr3_aa: CASSAGTGLLLNTEAFF; cdr3_nt: TGTGCCAGCAGTGCCGGGACAGGCCTATTATTGAACACTGAAGCTTTCTTT
v_call: TRBV5-4; d_call: .; clone_size: few; j_call: TRBJ1-4; cdr3_aa: CASSYRSVSEKLFF; cdr3_nt: TGTGCCAGCAGCTACCGATCAGTCTCGGAAAAACTGTTTTTT
v_call: TRBV24-1; d_call: .; clone_size: .; j_call: TRBJ2-5; cdr3_aa: CATSDLETEETQYF; cdr3_nt: TGTGCCACCAGTGATTTGGAGACCGAAGAGACCCAGTACTTC
v_call: TRBV6-2/TRBV6-3; d_call: TRBD1; clone_size: many; j_call: TRBJ1-5; cdr3_aa: CASSSGQGNQPQHF; cdr3_nt: TGTGCCAGCAGTTCCGGACAGGGTAATCAGCCCCAGCATTTT
v_call: TRBV7-8; d_call: TRBD2; clone_size: few; j_call: TRBJ2-1; cdr3_aa: CASHRGRLAGRVEQFF; cdr3_nt: TGTGCCAGCCATAGGGGGAGACTAGCGGGACGGGTTGAGCAGTTCTTC
v_call: TRBV12-3/TRBV12-4; d_call: .; clone_size: few; j_call: TRBJ2-2; cdr3_aa: CAILPEGGGDGELFF; cdr3_nt: TGTGCCATCCTCCCGGAGGGGGGGGGCGACGGGGAGCTGTTTTTT
v_call: TRBV20-1; d_call: TRBD1; clone_size: .; j_call: TRBJ1-6; cdr3_aa: CSASETGNYNSPLHF; cdr3_nt: TGCAGTGCTAGTGAGACAGGGAATTATAATTCACCCCTCCACTTT
v_call: TRBV12-3/TRBV12-4; d_call: .; clone_size: .; j_call: TRBJ2-2; cdr3_aa: CASSPPAVGTGELFF; cdr3_nt: TGTGCCAGCAGCCCTCCCGCAGTTGGCACCGGGGAGCTGTTTTTT
v_call: TRBV11-2; d_call: .; clone_size: .; j_call: TRBJ1-1; cdr3_aa: CASNWGSLSPTEAFF; cdr3_nt: TGTGCCAGCAATTGGGGCAGTTTATCCCCCACTGAAGCTTTCTTT
v_call: TRBV18; d_call: TRBD2; clone_size: few; j_call: TRBJ2-3; cdr3_aa: CASSPPVAGGTDTQYF; cdr3_nt: TGTGCCAGCTCACCACCGGTTGCGGGAGGGACAGATACGCAGTATTTT
v_call: TRBV12-5; d_call: .; clone_size: .; j_call: TRBJ2-7; cdr3_aa: CASGPGPVAYEQYF; cdr3_nt: TGTGCTAGTGGACCGGGGCCAGTGGCCTACGAGCAGTACTTC
v_call: TRBV19; d_call: .; clone_size: .; j_call: TRBJ2-1; cdr3_aa: CASSTGDFNNEQFF; cdr3_nt: TGTGCCAGTAGTACGGGGGACTTTAACAATGAGCAGTTCTTC
v_call: TRBV7-6; d_call: .; clone_size: .; j_call: TRBJ1-1; cdr3_aa: CASSELDRLNTEAFF; cdr3_nt: TGTGCCAGCAGCGAACTCGACAGGTTGAACACTGAAGCTTTCTTT
v_call: TRBV27; d_call: .; clone_size: few; j_call: TRBJ2-5; cdr3_aa: CASSSTPAGWKTQYF; cdr3_nt: TGTGCCAGCAGTTCCACCCCCGCCGGGTGGAAGACCCAGTACTTC
v_call: TRBV7-2; d_call: .; clone_size: many; j_call: TRBJ1-1; cdr3_aa: CASTRDRGRTEAFF; cdr3_nt: TGTGCCAGCACTCGCGACCGGGGGCGCACTGAAGCTTTCTTT